The 15 T cell receptor beta chains below come from one sample, sequenced in a study of cytomegalovirus exposure and HLA in healthy donors (TCRdb year 2017). The method was the immunoSEQ multiplex PCR assay. The multiplex PCR relied on a mix of 60 forward primers for TCR Vbeta segments and 13 reverse primers for TCR Jbeta segments. Imported from immuneACCESS, the table was reduced by TCRdb to in-frame sequences with V and J called. These copies leave out some clones; in studies compared against another copy, an unresolved V gene accounts for under half, and the cause of the remainder is not known. The sample contains more than 130,000 clones, roughly three quarters of them found a single time. The ten top clones hold about 5% of the sample. What was sequenced was PBMCs. The receptor source for this set is a male donor in good health and CMV-seronegative.

In DNA form, the CDR3 reads TGTGCCAGCAGCTTAAGCGGGGGGCAGCTATTCGAGCAGTACTTC. It translates to CASSLSGGQLFEQYF. This chain connects TRBV7-2 to TRBJ2-7, with TRBD2 matching 9 bases. This CDR3 is built from 15 residues. The V gene's germline CDR1 is SGHTA and CDR2 FQGNSA. V was clipped by 2 bases and J by 6 bases; unmatched bases: 8. The whole variable domain, filled in from reference TRBV7-2 and TRBJ2-7, reads GAGVSQSPSNKVTEKGKDVELRCDPISGHTALYWYRQSLGQGLEFLIYFQGNSAPDKSGLPSDRFSAERTGGSVSTLTIQRTQQEDSAVYLCASSLSGGQLFEQYFGPGTRLTVT.

V and J are TRBV28 and TRBJ2-2, with 8 bases matching TRBD2. The CDR3 length is 13 residues. Trimming cost V 8 bases and J 5 bases; bases outside gene matches: 4. Germline values: CDR1 MDHEN, CDR2 SYDVKM. DNA for the CDR3: TGTGCCAGCCCCGAGCGGGGGACCGGGGAGCTGTTTTTT. Amino acid sequence: CASPERGTGELFF.

This clone was counted a single time. The chain couples TRBV19 to TRBJ2-1; 10 bases fit TRBD1. After removal of 3 bases from V and 4 bases from J, the junction contained 3 bases not matched to a gene. Germline-derived CDR1 and CDR2 are LNHDA and SQIVND (reference sequence). The CDR3 covers 15 residues. For the CDR3, the DNA is TGTGCCAGTAGTATGACAGGGGGCTCTTACAATGAGCAGTTCTTC. As protein: CASSMTGGSYNEQFF.

CDR3 nucleotide sequence: TGTGCCAGCAGCACAGGGGGCGAGGGCTACACCTTC. It yields the protein CASSTGGEGYTF. This sequence joins TRBV7-9 and TRBJ1-2; 9 bases line up with TRBD1. V gave up 5 bases and J gave up 8 bases; unmatched junction bases: 3. The CDR3 is 12 amino acids. The germline V gene has CDR1 SEHNR and CDR2 FQNEAQ (reference sequence).

The chain is built from TRBV27 and TRBJ1-2; 9 nucleotides agree with TRBD1. Germline trimming cut 4 bases from V and 4 bases from J; bases unmatched to any gene: 7. The CDR3 consists of 15 residues. CDR1 MNHEY and CDR2 SMNVEV come from the germline V gene (reference sequence). CDR3 amino acids: CASSSPQQGAYGYTF. Written as DNA, the CDR3 is TGTGCCAGCAGTTCCCCTCAACAGGGGGCCTATGGCTACACCTTC.

This clone was seen a few times. V is TRBV4-3 and J is TRBJ2-3; maybe TRBD1 (5 bases). The CDR3 totals 18 residues. V lost 0 bases to trimming and J lost 1 base, with 17 bases between them. The V gene's germline CDR1 is LGHNA and CDR2 YSLEER. The CDR3 nucleotides read TGCGCCAGCAGCCAAGATCAAATCGCCGCCAGGGGCACAGATACGCAGTATTTT. It encodes CASSQDQIAARGTDTQYF.

This clone came up once. V usage is TRBV2 and J usage is TRBJ2-2, with TRBD2 as a possible D gene (6 bases). Trimming left V 5 bases short and J 4 bases short, with 14 bases between. The CDR3 consists of 15 residues. Germline assignment: CDR1 SNHLY and CDR2 FYNNEI. The CDR3 is CASSKRDLATGELFF. The CDR3 DNA reads TGTGCCAGCAGTAAAAGGGACTTAGCCACCGGGGAGCTGTTTTTT.

The rearrangement joins TRBV4-3 to TRBJ1-2, with D maybe TRBD1 (5 bases). Germline loops: CDR1 LGHNA, CDR2 YSLEER. CDR3 length equals 15 residues. V lost 0 bases and J lost 5, with 13 bases in between. The CDR3 region has the DNA TGCGCCAGCAGCCAAGATGGAGCAGGGTGGTATGGCTACACCTTC. It translates to CASSQDGAGWYGYTF.

The chain has TRBV27 and TRBJ1-2, with no clear D. The CDR3 length is 13 residues. V lost 2 bases and J 4 bases, leaving 8 bases between the germline ends. Germline V lookup: CDR1 MNHEY, CDR2 SMNVEV (reference sequence). CDR3 residues: CASSLNWAYGYTF. As DNA, the CDR3 is TGTGCCAGCAGTTTAAACTGGGCCTATGGCTACACCTTC.

The chain employs TRBV20-1 and TRBJ2-1, with D unclear. This CDR3 has 11 amino acids. Trimming pared 5 bases from V and 6 bases from J, leaving 8 bases between. Germline V gene sequence: CDR1 DFQATT, CDR2 SNEGSKA (reference sequence). The CDR3 loop reads CSAPLFNEQFF. The CDR3, as DNA: TGCAGTGCTCCATTGTTCAATGAGCAGTTCTTC.

This rearrangement joins TRBV10-3 to TRBJ2-6, with a possible D match to TRBD2 (5 bases). Germline CDR1 ENHRY, CDR2 SYGVKD. Trimming removed 4 bases at V and 1 base at J, with 8 bases between. This CDR3 is built from 15 residues. The CDR3 nucleotides read TGTGCCATCAGTGTAGCGAGATCTGGGGCCAACGTCCTGACTTTC. Translated, it gives CAISVARSGANVLTF.

This chain joins TRBV29-1 and TRBJ1-3; a possible D gene is TRBD1 (6 bases). The CDR3 sequence is 15 residues long. Germline CDR1 reads SQVTM; CDR2 reads ANQGSEA. V lost 0 bases and J lost 4, with 13 bases in between. The CDR3 DNA follows: TGCAGCGTTGAAGATCGGACAGCTGGGGGAAACACCATATATTTT. Translating gives CSVEDRTAGGNTIYF.

The gene calls are TRBV7-9 and TRBJ2-5, with 9 nucleotides matching TRBD1. CDR1 and CDR2 from the germline V gene are SEHNR and FQNEAQ (reference sequence). Unmatched junction bases numbered 2, after V lost 1 base and J lost 2 bases. CDR3 length: 15 amino acids. CDR3 sequence (DNA): TGTGCCAGCAGCTTAGGGGACAGGGATCAAGAGACCCAGTACTTC. This sequence encodes CASSLGDRDQETQYF.

The chain joins TRBV18 to TRBJ2-5; 9 bases align to TRBD1. The CDR3 totals 14 residues. From germline, CDR1 is KGHSH and CDR2 LQKENI. The J segment lost 4 bases and the V segment lost 3 bases, leaving 3 bases of the junction unmatched. In DNA form, the CDR3 reads TGTGCCAGCTCACCCCCGGACAGGGGAGAGACCCAGTACTTC. Amino acids: CASSPPDRGETQYF.

The chain uses TRBV6-5 and TRBJ2-3; the match to TRBD2 covers 13 bases. This CDR3 is built from 13 residues. Germline values: CDR1 MNHEY, CDR2 SVGAGI. Germline trimming cut 6 bases from V and 14 bases from J; bases unmatched to any gene: 8. CDR3 sequence: CASSNGLAGDPYF. CDR3 DNA sequence: TGTGCCAGCAGCAATGGACTAGCGGGGGACCCGTATTTT.